The text below deals with one T cell receptor beta chain. Its antigen is still unknown. Qualities for individual bases were not recorded, and no much larger clone is one base off. The immunoSEQ Assay, a bias-controlled multiplex PCR, was used to amplify TCRbeta CDR3 regions from genomic DNA. Processing in the source paper ran as follows. The number of nucleated cells in each sample was estimated by amplification of reference gene primers within the assay. To quantify the absolute abundance of each unique TCRbeta CDR3 rearrangement, sequence reads were collapsed and filtered. For each sample, productive Simpson clonality was calculated by taking the square root of Simpson's diversity index across productive rearrangements. As stored in TCRdb, this immuneACCESS dataset retains in-frame rearrangements with V and J assigned. A fraction of the clones does not appear; measured against another copy, unresolved V genes explain less than half of the discrepancy, and the remainder lacks a known reason. The V and J calls and clone size were taken over from that table, and D and trimming were inferred from the DNA. Here the sample has about 280,000 clones; 85% occur a single time. 2.5% to 3% of the sample is taken by the ten largest.

For CDR1 and CDR2, the germline V gene lists SNHLY and FYNNEI. The germline V and J ends show losses of 4 bases and 1 base respectively, and no gene match explains 3 bases of the junction. The CDR3 measures 15 amino acids from cysteine to phenylalanine. Of the read, only the CDR3 DNA is kept; its 45 bases are in frame from base 1. Participants in the prospective study were aged about 18 to 89 years, lived in approximately 26 United States geographic areas, and enrolled through a virtual design. In the prospective study, cohorts were assigned on the basis of participant-reported clinical history obtained from a screening survey and a study questionnaire. Recovered participants in ImmuneRACE Cohort 3 were defined by two consecutive negative NP/OP PCR tests, clearance by a healthcare professional, or resolution of symptoms. In the prospective study, whole blood, serum and a nasopharyngeal or oropharyngeal swab were collected from each participant by mobile phlebotomists. Additional blood draws and questionnaires over an approximately two-month period could optionally be provided by prospective study participants. Prospective study blood samples were shipped either frozen or at room temperature before DNA extraction.

The data derive from a study of blood T cell repertoires in COVID-19 (dated by TCRdb to the early 2020s). In terms of the full investigation: Samples from collaborators originated in the United States, Italy and Spain and spanned both the acute and convalescent phases of COVID-19. The dataset comprised deeply sampled blood TCRbeta repertoires from subjects exposed to, actively infected with, or recovered from COVID-19. The material from the prospective study consisted of cDNA or gDNA derived from T cells, B-cell-depleted T cells, or PBMCs. The samples were drawn from two sources: the first 160 participants of the ongoing ImmuneRACE study, and 1,000 to 1,500 subjects contributed by 6 global collaborators. The repertoires were released in a freely available public database intended as a resource for research on the immune response to SARS-CoV-2. Where available, HLA class I and class II types were taken from metadata supplied by the sample provider and were not determined by assay-based typing. A de-identified subject ID, COVID-19 status, age in years and sex were almost always included in the sample metadata.

Broad study findings and their caveats: How much clinical and demographic metadata was included differed by source and by participant, and the metadata was provided uncurated.

The sequence was collected from a woman between 45 and 65 years old who had recovered from COVID-19. This receptor chain uses TRBV2 and TRBJ1-1; 10 central bases correspond to TRBD1. Sequencing input: PBMCs or T cells enriched from blood (not recorded which). The nucleotide sequence is given as TGTGCCAGCAGTGTTGGGACAGGGGAGAACACTGAAGCTTTCTTT. It translates to CASSVGTGENTEAFF.